This TCR beta chain was captured in a study of OX40 agonist ivuxolimab in advanced cancers. Study-wide context: Intravenous ivuxolimab at 0.01 to 10 mg/kg was given to patients every 2 weeks. Of the participants, over 30% had some prior anti-PD-1, anti-PD-L1 or anti-CTLA-4 therapy, which was allowed.

Here immunoSEQ multiplex PCR was the method, and the copy in TCRdb shows in-frame clones only, minus some. The sample has about 50,000 clones; 84% are singletons. General study results and limits: A proportion of nonresponders additionally exhibited low normalized T-cell clonal expansion.

As for this clone: The antigen remains unidentified.

The starting material was CD4+ or CD8+ T cells sorted from blood, obtained in a trial of the OX40 agonist ivuxolimab. The sequence derives from an adult with an advanced solid tumor such as melanoma, head and neck, liver or kidney cancer.

Here the CDR3 DNA reads TGTGCCAGCAGTTTATGGCAGGGAGGCTATGGCTACACCTTC. It is translated as CASSLWQGGYGYTF. The J gene is TRBJ1-2, the V gene TRBV28, with a possible D match to TRBD1 (5 bases). The germline CDR1 and CDR2 sequences are MDHEN and SYDVKM. CDR3 length: 14 residues. Trimming pared 0 bases from V and 4 bases from J, leaving 9 bases between.